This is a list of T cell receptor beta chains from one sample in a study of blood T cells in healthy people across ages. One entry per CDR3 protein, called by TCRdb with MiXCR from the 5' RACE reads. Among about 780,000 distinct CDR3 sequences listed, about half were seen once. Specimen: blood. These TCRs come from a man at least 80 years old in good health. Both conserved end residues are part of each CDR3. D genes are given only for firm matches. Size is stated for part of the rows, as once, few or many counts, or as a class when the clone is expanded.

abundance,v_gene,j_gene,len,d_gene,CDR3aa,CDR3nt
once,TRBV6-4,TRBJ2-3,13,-,CASSRDPADTQYF,TGTGCCAGCAGTCGGGACCCGGCGGATACGCAGTATTTT
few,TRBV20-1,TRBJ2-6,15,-,CSARDWSSGANVLTF,TGCAGTGCTAGAGATTGGAGCTCTGGGGCCAACGTCCTGACTTTC
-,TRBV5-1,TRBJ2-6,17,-,CASSHLLQGTGANVRTF,TGCGCCAGCAGCCATTTGCTACAGGGAACTGGGGCCAACGTCCGGACTTTC
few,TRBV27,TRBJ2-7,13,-,CASSLTGRYEQYF,TGTGCCAGTTCGTTGACAGGCAGATACGAGCAGTACTTC
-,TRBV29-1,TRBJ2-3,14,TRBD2,CSVVTSGRTDTQYF,TGCAGCGTTGTGACTAGCGGGAGGACAGATACGCAGTATTTT
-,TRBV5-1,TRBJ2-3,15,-,CASSLVTGTTDTQYF,TGCGCCAGCAGCTTGGTTACTGGAACCACAGATACGCAGTATTTT
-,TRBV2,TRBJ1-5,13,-,CASMQGLGQPQHF,TGTGCCAGCATGCAGGGTTTGGGTCAGCCCCAGCATTTT
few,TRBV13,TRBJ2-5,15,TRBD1,CASSLGSGGQETQYF,TGTGCCAGCAGCTTAGGTTCAGGGGGCCAAGAGACCCAGTACTTC
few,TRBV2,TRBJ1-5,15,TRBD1,CASRMTGGGNQPQHF,TGTGCCAGCAGAATGACAGGGGGAGGCAATCAGCCCCAGCATTTT
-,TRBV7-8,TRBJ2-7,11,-,CASSWTHEQYF,TGTGCCAGCAGCTGGACCCACGAGCAGTACTTC
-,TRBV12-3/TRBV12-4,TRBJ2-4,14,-,CASRVDRAKNIQYF,TGTGCCAGCAGAGTAGACAGAGCCAAAAACATTCAGTACTTC
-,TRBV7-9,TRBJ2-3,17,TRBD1,CASSPIHLDRVTDTQYF,TGTGCCAGCAGCCCTATCCACCTGGACAGGGTCACAGATACGCAGTATTTT
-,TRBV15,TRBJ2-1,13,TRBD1,CATSRQGVNEQFF,TGTGCCACCAGCCGACAGGGGGTCAATGAGCAGTTCTTC
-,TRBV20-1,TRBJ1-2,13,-,CSAGVDRSIGYTF,TGCAGTGCGGGGGTCGATCGGTCAATTGGCTACACCTTC
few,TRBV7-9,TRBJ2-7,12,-,CASSFGENEQYF,TGTGCCAGCAGCTTCGGGGAAAACGAGCAGTACTTC
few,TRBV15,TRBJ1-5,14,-,CATSGDRNNQPQHF,TGTGCCACCAGCGGAGACAGAAACAATCAGCCCCAGCATTTT
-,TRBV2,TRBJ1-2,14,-,CASSGLGGSYGYTF,TGTGCCAGCAGTGGTCTTGGGGGGAGCTATGGCTACACCTTC
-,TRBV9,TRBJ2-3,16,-,CASSVGEAASTDTQYF,TGTGCCAGCAGCGTAGGGGAAGCGGCTAGCACAGATACGCAGTATTTT
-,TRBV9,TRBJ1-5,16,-,CASSPGTDWGNQPQHF,TGTGCCAGCAGCCCGGGCACCGATTGGGGCAATCAGCCCCAGCATTTT
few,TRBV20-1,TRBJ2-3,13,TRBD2,CSAGLAGAPTQYF,TGCAGTGCTGGACTAGCGGGAGCTCCCACGCAGTATTTT
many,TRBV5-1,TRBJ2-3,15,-,CASSLAGGSTDTQYF,TGCGCCAGCAGCTTGGCCGGGGGAAGCACAGATACGCAGTATTTT
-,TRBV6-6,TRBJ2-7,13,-,CASSYSEEYEQYF,TGTGCCAGCAGTTACTCAGAGGAATACGAGCAGTACTTC
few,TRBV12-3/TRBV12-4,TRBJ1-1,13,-,CASSADKNTEAFF,TGTGCCAGCAGTGCGGACAAGAACACTGAAGCTTTCTTT
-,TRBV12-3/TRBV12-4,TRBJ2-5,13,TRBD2,CASSMTSLETQYF,TGTGCCAGCAGCATGACTAGCTTGGAGACCCAGTACTTC
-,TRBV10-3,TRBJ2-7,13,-,CAISDQGGDEQYF,TGTGCCATCAGTGATCAGGGAGGCGACGAGCAGTACTTC
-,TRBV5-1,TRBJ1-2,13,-,CASSWGQAHGYTF,TGCGCCAGCAGCTGGGGGCAGGCACATGGCTACACCTTC
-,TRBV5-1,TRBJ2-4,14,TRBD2,CASSLGGSRNIQYF,TGCGCCAGCAGCTTGGGCGGGAGTAGGAACATTCAGTACTTC
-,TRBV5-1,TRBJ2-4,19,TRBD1,CASSRDLGQGAGAKNIQYF,TGCGCCAGCAGCAGGGACCTAGGACAGGGGGCGGGGGCCAAAAACATTCAGTACTTC
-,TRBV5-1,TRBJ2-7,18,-,CASSLFGISGAESYEQYF,TGCGCCAGCAGCTTGTTCGGTATTTCTGGGGCGGAATCCTACGAGCAGTACTTC
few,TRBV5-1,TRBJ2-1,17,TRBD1,CASSPAGGTGGGNEQFF,TGCGCCAGCAGCCCCGCAGGGGGGACAGGGGGAGGCAATGAGCAGTTCTTC
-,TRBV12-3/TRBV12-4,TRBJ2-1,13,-,CASRWSSYNEQFF,TGTGCCAGCCGTTGGAGCTCCTACAATGAGCAGTTCTTC
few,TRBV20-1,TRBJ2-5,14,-,CSARVVGTRETQYF,TGCAGTGCTAGAGTAGTTGGGACTCGAGAGACCCAGTACTTC
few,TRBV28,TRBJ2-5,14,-,CASSFLTVPETQYF,TGTGCCAGCAGTTTTCTGACGGTACCGGAGACCCAGTACTTC
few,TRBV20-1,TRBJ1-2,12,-,CSASFQGYGYTF,TGCAGTGCTAGTTTTCAGGGCTATGGCTACACCTTC
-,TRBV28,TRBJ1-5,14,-,CASSGVSSNQPQHF,TGTGCCAGCAGTGGGGTTTCGAGCAATCAGCCCCAGCATTTT
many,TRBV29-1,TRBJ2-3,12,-,CSVEVVTDTQYF,TGCAGCGTTGAGGTGGTCACAGATACGCAGTATTTT
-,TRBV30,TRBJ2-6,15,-,CAWSVRGLGANVLTF,TGTGCCTGGAGTGTACGGGGGCTTGGGGCCAACGTCCTGACTTTC
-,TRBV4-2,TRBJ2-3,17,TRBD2,CASSQVGAGGTTDTRYF,TGTGCCAGCAGCCAGGTCGGGGCGGGAGGAACCACAGATACGCGGTATTTT
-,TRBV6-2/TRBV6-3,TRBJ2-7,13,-,CAGSLYLSNEQYF,TGTGCCGGCAGTCTCTACCTCTCTAACGAGCAGTACTTC
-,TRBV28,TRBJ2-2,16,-,CASSLAGTRNTGELFF,TGTGCCAGCAGTTTAGCCGGGACAAGGAACACCGGGGAGCTGTTTTTT
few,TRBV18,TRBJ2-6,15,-,CASSPDSSGANVLTF,TGTGCCAGCTCACCGGACAGCTCTGGGGCCAACGTCCTGACTTTC
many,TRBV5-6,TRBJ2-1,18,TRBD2,CASSALIGRANSYNEQFF,TGTGCCAGCAGCGCCCTGATCGGGAGGGCGAACTCCTACAATGAGCAGTTCTTC
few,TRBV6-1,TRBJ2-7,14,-,CASSSLGGNYEQYF,TGTGCCAGCAGTTCACTAGGGGGGAACTACGAGCAGTACTTC
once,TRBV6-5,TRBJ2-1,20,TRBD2,CAGNLHRSAGGPGLGNEQFF,TGTGCCGGCAACTTACATCGGTCGGCGGGAGGGCCCGGATTAGGCAATGAGCAGTTCTTC
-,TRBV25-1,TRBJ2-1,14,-,CASSGLALYNEQFF,TGTGCCAGCAGTGGGCTAGCCCTCTACAATGAGCAGTTCTTC
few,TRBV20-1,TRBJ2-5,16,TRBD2,CSARKPMGLAGEEQYF,TGCAGTGCTAGGAAACCTATGGGACTAGCGGGAGAGGAGCAGTACTTC
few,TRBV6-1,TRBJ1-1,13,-,CASLSPGGIEAFF,TGTGCCAGCCTATCCCCCGGGGGCATTGAAGCTTTCTTT
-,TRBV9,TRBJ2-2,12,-,CASGLHTGELFF,TGTGCCAGCGGGCTTCACACCGGGGAGCTGTTTTTT
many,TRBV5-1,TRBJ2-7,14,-,CASSLGGGEREQYF,TGCGCCAGCAGCTTGGGTGGGGGTGAACGCGAGCAGTACTTC
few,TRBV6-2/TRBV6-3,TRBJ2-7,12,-,CASSPQPYEQYF,TGTGCCAGCAGCCCCCAGCCCTACGAGCAGTACTTC
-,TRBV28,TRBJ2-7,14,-,CASSLEGRSYEQYF,TGTGCCAGCAGTTTGGAGGGAAGGTCCTACGAGCAGTACTTC
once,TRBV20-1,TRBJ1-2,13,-,CSARDRGVGGYTF,TGCAGTGCTAGAGATCGGGGGGTTGGTGGCTACACCTTC
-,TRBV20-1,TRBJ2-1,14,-,CSASGYGSYNEQFF,TGCAGTGCTAGCGGGTACGGCTCCTACAATGAGCAGTTCTTC
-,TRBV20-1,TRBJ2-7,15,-,CSAPTGKSSYNEQYF,TGCAGTGCTCCTACCGGGAAGAGTTCCTACAATGAGCAGTACTTC